The 15 T cell receptor beta chains below were found in one sample sequenced in a study of T cell repertoires in cytomegalovirus infection. MiXCR, run by TCRdb on the reads, gives a single entry per CDR3 protein. The repertoire consists of roughly 760,000 distinct CDR3 sequences, with 35% to 45% occurring once and the leading ten covering roughly 2.8%. The sequenced material came from PBMCs. These receptors were taken from a human donor in good health (CMV status not recorded). Some clones in this sample may be carry-over from other donors' samples.

The chain carries TRBV7-9 and TRBJ2-3, with 11 bases aligning to TRBD2. Germline CDR1 and CDR2: SEHNR and FQNEAQ (reference sequence). The CDR3 contains 14 residues. V shed 9 bases, J shed 2 bases, and the junction held 4 bases outside the gene matches. The CDR3 loop is CASTSGGFTDTQYF. CDR3 coding DNA: TGTGCCAGTACTAGCGGGGGCTTCACAGATACGCAGTATTTT.

This clonotype was seen at least ten times. The chain links TRBV28 to TRBJ2-5; 7 nucleotides agree with TRBD1. This CDR3 has 14 amino acids. Trimming removed 5 bases from V and 0 bases from J; junction bases left unmatched: 3. The V gene's germline CDR1 is MDHEN and CDR2 SYDVKM. The CDR3 DNA is TGTGCCAGCAGTCCGACAGGGTACCAAGAGACCCAGTACTTC. Protein: CASSPTGYQETQYF.

The chain has TRBV5-6 and TRBJ1-1; tentatively, D is TRBD1 (5 bases). There are 12 residues in the CDR3. Germline CDR1 is SGHDT and CDR2 is YYEEEE. Trimming pared 4 bases from V and 11 bases from J, leaving 15 bases between. CDR3 protein: CASSSGGLGAFF. The CDR3, as DNA: TGTGCCAGCAGCAGCGGGGGGTTAGGGGCTTTCTTT.

This clonotype appeared a few times. The V and J genes are TRBV27 and TRBJ1-3; D gene uncertain. Germline V CDR1 and CDR2: MNHEY, SMNVEV (reference sequence). The CDR3 consists of 19 residues. Trimming removed 2 bases at V and 2 bases at J, with 22 bases between. The CDR3 loop is CASSLAWGGRRLAGNTIYF. The CDR3 DNA follows: TGTGCCAGCAGTTTAGCTTGGGGAGGCCGACGACTAGCTGGAAACACCATATATTTT.

The rearrangement joins TRBV19 to TRBJ2-1; D is unresolved. The CDR3 has 14 residues. Germline V gives CDR1 LNHDA, CDR2 SQIVND (reference sequence). V gave up 10 bases and J gave up 2 bases, with 15 bases separating them. The CDR3 region has the DNA TGTGCCATTAAGAGGATGGGAACCTACAATGAGCAGTTCTTC. Encoded protein: CAIKRMGTYNEQFF.

This clonotype was seen repeatedly, ten times or more. V and J are TRBV27 and TRBJ1-1; D gene unclear. This CDR3 contains 13 residues. CDR1 and CDR2 (germline): MNHEY, SMNVEV (reference sequence). Deletions cut 2 bases from V and 1 base from J, with 5 bases between. This chain's CDR3 is CASSLVRNTEAFF. The CDR3 DNA reads as TGTGCCAGCAGTTTAGTCAGGAACACTGAAGCTTTCTTT.

About this clonotype itself: A much larger clone differs from this one at a single base, so this may be a read error. The gene calls are TRBV28 and TRBJ2-7; D may be TRBD2 (6 bases). Germline V gene data show CDR1 as MDHEN and CDR2 as SYDVKM. This CDR3 has 13 residues. CDR3 residues: CASSSGDSCEQYF. CDR3 DNA: TGTGCCAGCAGTTCCGGGGACTCCTGCGAGCAGTACTTC.

The table lists this clonotype with a few counts. The genes are TRBV12-3 or TRBV12-4 and TRBJ1-1; the D gene is possibly TRBD1 (6 bases). The CDR3 runs to 14 residues. V was trimmed by 6 bases and J by 2 bases, leaving 13 bases between them. CDR3 nucleotides: TGTGCCAGCAGGTCCGGGACAAGCAACACTGAAGCTTTCTTT. Its translation: CASRSGTSNTEAFF.

V is TRBV7-9 and J is TRBJ2-2; no reliable D call. V was trimmed by 4 bases and J by 1 base, leaving 10 bases between them. Germline CDR1 reads SEHNR; CDR2 reads FQNEAQ (reference sequence). The CDR3 spans 15 residues. The CDR3 DNA reads TGTGCCAGCAGCTCCCTTCGCGAGAACACCGGGGAGCTGTTTTTT. Translating it yields CASSSLRENTGELFF. Full variable domain (rest looked up from reference TRBV7-9 and TRBJ2-2): DTGVSQNPRHKITKRGQNVTFRCDPISEHNRLYWYRQTLGQGPEFLTYFQNEAQLEKSRLLSDRFSAERPKGSFSTLEIQRTEQGDSAMYLCASSSLRENTGELFFGEGSRLTVL.

The chain has TRBV18 and TRBJ2-7; D is tentatively TRBD1 or TRBD2 (5 bases each). V dropped 4 bases and J dropped 2 bases, with 18 bases sitting between them. The CDR3 consists of 16 residues. CDR1 is KGHSH and CDR2 is LQKENI in the germline V gene. The CDR3 nucleotides are TGTGCCAGCTCACTACTCCAGGGAGAGGGCACCTACGAGCAGTACTTC. Translating gives CASSLLQGEGTYEQYF.

J is TRBJ1-6 and V is TRBV6-5, with 7 nucleotides matching TRBD1. CDR3 length equals 17 residues. Germline lookup yields CDR1 MNHEY and CDR2 SVGAGI. Germline trimming cut 0 bases from V and 6 bases from J; bases unmatched to any gene: 8. CDR3 in DNA: TGTGCCAGCAGTTACTCCCCGGGACAGAGAATTAATTCACCCCTCCACTTT. Amino acid sequence: CASSYSPGQRINSPLHF.

For this clonotype: A junction end diverges from the germline sequence, so it may reflect a read error. This chain connects TRBV12-3 or TRBV12-4 to TRBJ2-1; 14 bases align to TRBD2. CDR3 size: 11 residues. For the CDR3, the DNA is TGTGCCAGCAGTTCGGGACTAGCGGGGGATTTC. Translation: CASSSGLAGDF.

V gene TRBV2 combines with J gene TRBJ2-7; TRBD1 matches 7 bases. The CDR3 has 13 residues. Germline assignment: CDR1 SNHLY and CDR2 FYNNEI. With 6 bases clipped from V and 2 bases from J, the junction kept 4 bases outside the gene matches. The DNA of the CDR3 is TGTGCCAGCAGAACGGGACAGACCTACGAGCAGTACTTC. Translating it yields CASRTGQTYEQYF.

Remarks on this clonotype: The junction shows a germline mismatch at one end, possibly a read error. V and J are TRBV4-1 and TRBJ1-5; no firm D call. From germline, CDR1 is MGHRA and CDR2 YSYEKL. The CDR3 is 14 residues long. DNA of the CDR3: TGCGCCAGCAGGTCACTTTATAGCAATCAGCCCCATCATTTT. This encodes CASRSLYSNQPHHF.

This clonotype was seen only once. The V call is TRBV18, the J call TRBJ2-7; TRBD1 aligns across 9 bases. CDR3 length equals 15 residues. Germline trimming cut 3 bases from V and 5 bases from J; bases unmatched to any gene: 8. CDR1 and CDR2 (germline): KGHSH, LQKENI. The CDR3 DNA is TGTGCCAGCTCACCTTCCGGGACAGGGTCCCACGAGCAGTACTTC. This translates into CASSPSGTGSHEQYF.